The 18 T cell receptor beta chains given below trace back to one sample, sequenced in a study of T-cell reconstitution after alpha-beta-depleted transplantation in children. Unique molecular identifiers were used in preparing the TCRbeta library. MiXCR, applied by TCRdb to the PCR reads, yields one record per CDR3 protein. Among 44,000 or so distinct CDR3 sequences, 9.2% were seen once, and the ten largest hold about 25%. The material was PBMCs, mostly from graft donor cells, obtained 60 days after TCRalphabeta/CD19-depleted stem cell transplant. The receptors shown here come from a male patient aged 2 to 9 who had a stem cell transplant for chronic granulomatous disease, so the T cells may come from the graft donor.

This clonotype was observed many times. This chain joins TRBV29-1 and TRBJ2-5, with D unclear. V lost 6 bases and J lost 5, with 13 bases in between. The CDR3 runs to 12 residues. Germline-derived CDR1 and CDR2 are SQVTM and ANQGSEA. CDR3 bases: TGCAGCGTGGAACTGACGGCGGAGACCCAGTACTTC. This encodes CSVELTAETQYF.

CDR3 residues: CASSLGTGGSYNSPLHF. For the CDR3, the DNA is TGTGCCAGCAGCCTGGGGACAGGTGGCTCCTATAATTCACCCCTCCACTTT. The rearrangement links TRBV6-1 to TRBJ1-6, with 8 bases fitting TRBD1. Germline trimming cut 6 bases from V and 0 bases from J; bases unmatched to any gene: 7. This CDR3 region has 17 residues. Germline values: CDR1 MNHNS, CDR2 SASEGT.

This clonotype was recorded many times. The chain uses TRBV5-1 and TRBJ2-3, with 8 bases lining up with TRBD2. Germline V gene sequence: CDR1 SGHRS, CDR2 YFSETQ. The length of the CDR3 is 17 residues. Trimming cost V 1 base and J 4 bases; bases outside gene matches: 11. DNA for the CDR3: TGCGCCAGCAGCTTGTGGATCGGTAGCGGGACCGCAGATACGCAGTATTTT. Translation: CASSLWIGSGTADTQYF.

The gene calls are TRBV2 and TRBJ2-1; D is perhaps TRBD2 (6 bases). This CDR3 comprises 14 residues. CDR1 SNHLY and CDR2 FYNNEI come from the germline V gene. The ends were cut back, 6 bases at V and 2 bases at J, with 11 bases in the middle. CDR3 in amino acids: CASRVLATYNEQFF. CDR3 nucleotides: TGTGCCAGCAGGGTCCTAGCGACCTACAATGAGCAGTTCTTC.

Concerning this clonotype itself: A much larger clone differs from this one at a single base, so this may be a read error. In this CDR3 the conserved last residue, phenylalanine or tryptophan, is missing, so a read error is likely. The V and J genes are TRBV4-3 and TRBJ1-1; the D is unclear. Germline assignment: CDR1 LGHNA and CDR2 YSLEER. Trimming stripped 0 bases from V and 0 bases from J, with 14 bases between. The CDR3 totals 17 residues. The CDR3 region is CASSQDGEGTMNTEAFL. The DNA of the CDR3 is TGCGCCAGCAGCCAAGATGGGGAGGGTACTATGAACACTGAAGCTTTCCTT.

The table lists this clonotype with many counts. The J gene is TRBJ1-3, the V gene TRBV7-2; unclear D gene. This CDR3 is built from 14 residues. Trimming stripped 5 bases from V and 2 bases from J, with 10 bases between. Germline CDR1 and CDR2: SGHTA and FQGNSA. The CDR3: CASSLIRAGNTIYF. The CDR3 region has the DNA TGTGCCAGCAGCCTCATTCGGGCTGGAAACACCATATATTTT.

This clonotype was picked up many times. This chain links TRBV20-1 with TRBJ2-1, with 9 bases lining up with TRBD2. Germline values: CDR1 DFQATT, CDR2 SNEGSKA (reference sequence). J was trimmed by 2 bases and V by 0 bases; bases with no gene match: 2. This CDR3 is 15 amino acids long. CDR3 loop: CSARDRLAAYNEQFF. CDR3 in DNA: TGCAGTGCTAGAGATCGACTAGCGGCCTACAATGAGCAGTTCTTC.

This clonotype was picked up many times. The chain uses TRBV28 and TRBJ2-7; no definite D call. Germline lookup yields CDR1 MDHEN and CDR2 SYDVKM. The CDR3 covers 12 residues. V shed 6 bases and J shed 8 bases, with 14 bases lying between them. CDR3 in DNA: TGTGCCAGCAGCCCAAGCTATACGAAGCAGTACTTC. Translated, it gives CASSPSYTKQYF.

In DNA form, the CDR3 reads TGTGCCAGCAGCTTAGGGAGCCACACCGGGGAGCTGTTTTTT. It yields the protein CASSLGSHTGELFF. The V call is TRBV7-9, the J call TRBJ2-2, with D unclear. The V and J ends lost 1 base and 3 bases respectively, with 6 bases between them. The CDR3 contains 14 residues. The germline V gene has CDR1 SEHNR and CDR2 FQNEAQ (reference sequence).

This clonotype has a handful of counts. The chain carries TRBV20-1 and TRBJ1-5; possible D gene TRBD1, 5 bases. The CDR3 sequence is 14 residues long. Per the germline V gene, CDR1 is DFQATT and CDR2 is SNEGSKA (reference sequence). The V gene lost 3 bases and the J gene lost 4 bases, with 13 bases spanning the gap. The CDR3 DNA is TGCAGTGCTAGGTCCGACAGACCGAATCAGCCCCAGCATTTT. Its protein product is CSARSDRPNQPQHF.

This clonotype was counted many times. The chain joins TRBV5-1 to TRBJ2-3; TRBD2 might be the D (6 bases). V was shortened by 2 bases and J by 6 bases, with 16 bases between the two germline ends. CDR1 is SGHRS, CDR2 YFSETQ, per germline. This CDR3 is built from 15 residues. CDR3 residues: CASSLKDPGVDTQYF. CDR3 in DNA: TGCGCCAGCAGCTTAAAGGATCCGGGGGTGGATACGCAGTATTTT. The variable domain in full, with the rest retrieved from reference TRBV5-1 and TRBJ2-3, is KAGVTQTPRYLIKTRGQQVTLSCSPISGHRSVSWYQQTPGQGLQFLFEYFSETQRNKGNFPGRFSGRQFSNSRSEMNVSTLELGDSALYLCASSLKDPGVDTQYFGPGTRLTVL.

In this sample, this clonotype turned up many times. The chain couples TRBV7-2 to TRBJ2-7, with 14 bases that match TRBD2. CDR3 size: 15 residues. V shed 6 bases, J shed 4 bases, and the junction held 5 bases outside the gene matches. CDR1 SGHTA and CDR2 FQGNSA come from the germline V gene. The CDR3 DNA is TGTGCCAGCAGTAGACTAGCGGGAGGGGTATACGAGCAGTACTTC. It encodes CASSRLAGGVYEQYF.

Ten or more counts support this clonotype. The CDR3 here is CASSLGNSPLHF. In DNA form, the CDR3 reads TGTGCCAGCAGTTTAGGGAATTCACCCCTCCACTTT. J is TRBJ1-6 and V is TRBV12-3 or TRBV12-4, with no clear D. Trimming left V 1 base short and J 7 bases short, with 2 bases between. CDR3 length equals 12 residues.

V gene TRBV12-3 or TRBV12-4 combines with J gene TRBJ1-2; 8 bases match TRBD1. The CDR3 is made up of 12 amino acids. Germline trimming cut 3 bases from V and 8 bases from J; bases unmatched to any gene: 2. The CDR3 sequence is CASSFAGGGYTF. CDR3 in DNA: TGTGCCAGCAGTTTTGCAGGGGGCGGCTACACCTTC.

This clonotype was seen repeatedly, ten times or more. The gene calls are TRBV4-2 and TRBJ2-7, with D possibly being TRBD2 (6 bases). There are 15 residues in the CDR3. Germline loops: CDR1 LGHNA, CDR2 YNFKEQ. V lost 1 base and J 2 bases, leaving 12 bases between the germline ends. The CDR3 coding sequence is TGTGCCAGCAGCCAAGTGAACGGGGGACCCTACGAGCAGTACTTC. Residues: CASSQVNGGPYEQYF.

This clonotype was observed at least ten times. CDR3 sequence reads: CASSSIGGSYEQYF. The CDR3 DNA sequence: TGTGCCAGCAGCTCGATAGGGGGGTCCTACGAGCAGTACTTC. This chain joins TRBV7-6 and TRBJ2-7; D assignment may be TRBD1 or TRBD2 (6 bases each). Germline V gene data show CDR1 as SGHVS and CDR2 as FNYEAQ. V lost 4 bases and J 1 base, leaving 11 bases between the germline ends. This CDR3 spans 14 amino acids.

This clonotype showed up many times. The J gene is TRBJ2-7, the V gene TRBV27; TRBD1 is a possible D gene (7 bases). The germline V gene has CDR1 MNHEY and CDR2 SMNVEV (reference sequence). The ends were cut back, 3 bases at V and 3 bases at J, with 12 bases in the middle. The CDR3 extends over 14 amino acids. The CDR3 DNA sequence: TGTGCCAGCAGTTTTTCAGGGGGGTTCTACGAGCAGTACTTC. Translated: CASSFSGGFYEQYF.

This clonotype was recorded at least ten times. The gene calls are TRBV7-9 and TRBJ2-5; 12 bases align to TRBD2. Looked up from germline, CDR1 is SEHNR and CDR2 is FQNEAQ (reference sequence). The ends lost 3 bases at V and 3 bases at J; junction bases unmatched: 8. The CDR3 extends over 17 amino acids. The CDR3 sequence is CASSFGLAGPNEETQYF. CDR3 nucleotide sequence: TGTGCCAGCAGCTTCGGACTAGCGGGACCCAATGAAGAGACCCAGTACTTC.